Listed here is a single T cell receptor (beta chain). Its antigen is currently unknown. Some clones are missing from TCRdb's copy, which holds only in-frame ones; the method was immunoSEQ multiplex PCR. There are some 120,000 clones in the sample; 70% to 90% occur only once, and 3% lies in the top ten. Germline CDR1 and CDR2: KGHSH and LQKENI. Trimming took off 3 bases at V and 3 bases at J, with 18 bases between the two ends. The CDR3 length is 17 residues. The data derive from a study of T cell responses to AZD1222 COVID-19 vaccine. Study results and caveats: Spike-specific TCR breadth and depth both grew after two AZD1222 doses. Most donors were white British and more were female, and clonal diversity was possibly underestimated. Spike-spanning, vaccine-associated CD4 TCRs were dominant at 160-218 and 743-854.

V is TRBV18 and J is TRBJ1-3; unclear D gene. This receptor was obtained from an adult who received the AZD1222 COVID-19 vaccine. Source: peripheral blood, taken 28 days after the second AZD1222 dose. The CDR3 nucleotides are TGTGCCAGCTCACCCCGCCCTCTAAGGCCACTTGGAAACACCATATATTTT. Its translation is CASSPRPLRPLGNTIYF.